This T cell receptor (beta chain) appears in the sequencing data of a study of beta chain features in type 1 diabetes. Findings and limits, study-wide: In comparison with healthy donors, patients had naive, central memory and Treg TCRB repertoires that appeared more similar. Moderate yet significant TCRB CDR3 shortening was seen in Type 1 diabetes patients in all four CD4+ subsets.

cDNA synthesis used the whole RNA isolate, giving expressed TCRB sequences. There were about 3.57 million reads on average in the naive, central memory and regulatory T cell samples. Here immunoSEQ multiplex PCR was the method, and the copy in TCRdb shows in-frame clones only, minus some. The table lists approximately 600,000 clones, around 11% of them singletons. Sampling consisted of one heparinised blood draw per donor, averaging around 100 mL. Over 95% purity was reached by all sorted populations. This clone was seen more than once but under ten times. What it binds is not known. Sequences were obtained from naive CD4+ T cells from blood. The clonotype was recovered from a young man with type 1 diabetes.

This CDR3 is CASSNAGDEAETQYF. As DNA, the CDR3 is TGCGCCAGCAGCAATGCAGGAGATGAGGCGGAGACCCAGTACTTC. V gene TRBV5-1 combines with J gene TRBJ2-5, with D unclear. Looked up from germline, CDR1 is SGHRS and CDR2 is YFSETQ. Trimming took 4 bases from V and 5 from J, leaving 18 bases between them. This CDR3 comprises 15 residues. Full variable domain (outside the CDR3, taken from reference TRBV5-1 and TRBJ2-5): KAGVTQTPRYLIKTRGQQVTLSCSPISGHRSVSWYQQTPGQGLQFLFEYFSETQRNKGNFPGRFSGRQFSNSRSEMNVSTLELGDSALYLCASSNAGDEAETQYFGPGTRLLVL.